This entry describes one T cell receptor beta chain. The ends were cut back, 5 bases at V and 2 bases at J, with 19 bases in the middle. Germline CDR1 and CDR2: SEHNR and FQNEAQ (reference sequence). The CDR3 spans 16 residues. Time point described: persistent/refractory GD, antithyroid drugs over 5 years with positive TRAb. RNA extracted from PBMCs served as the sequencing template. This sample stems from a study of regulatory T cells in long-lasting Graves disease. Building of the TCR beta libraries involved iRepertoire HTBI primers and Arm-PCR of CDR3 regions. TCRdb itself ran the multiplex PCR reads through MiXCR, one entry per CDR3 protein. The sample shows fewer than 550,000 distinct CDR3 sequences, 20% to 25% of them seen only once.

Sequenced material: peripheral blood mononuclear cells (PBMCs), taken when the disease was refractory, from a patient treated with antithyroid drugs. The receptor's source is a female donor with Graves disease. J is TRBJ2-7 and V is TRBV7-9; D may be TRBD1 (6 bases). The CDR3 here is CASSPLTGLGAYEQYF. In DNA, the CDR3 is TGTGCCAGCAGCCCACTCACAGGGTTGGGGGCCTACGAGCAGTACTTC. Combining the CDR3 with reference TRBV7-9 and TRBJ2-7 gives the whole variable domain DTGVSQNPRHKITKRGQNVTFRCDPISEHNRLYWYRQTLGQGPEFLTYFQNEAQLEKSRLLSDRFSAERPKGSFSTLEIQRTEQGDSAMYLCASSPLTGLGAYEQYFGPGTRLTVT.